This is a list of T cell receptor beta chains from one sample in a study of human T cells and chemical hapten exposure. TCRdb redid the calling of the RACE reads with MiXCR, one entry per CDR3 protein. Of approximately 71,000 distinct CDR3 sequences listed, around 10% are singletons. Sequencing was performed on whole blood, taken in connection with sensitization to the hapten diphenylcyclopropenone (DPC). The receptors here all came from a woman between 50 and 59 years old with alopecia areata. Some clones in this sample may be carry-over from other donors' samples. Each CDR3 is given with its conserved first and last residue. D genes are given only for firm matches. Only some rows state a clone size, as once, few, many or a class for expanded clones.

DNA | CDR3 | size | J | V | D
TGTGCCAGCAGTCAGGGACATAAGCCGGCTTTCTTT | CASSQGHKPAFF | many | TRBJ1-1 | TRBV28 | -
TGTGCCAGCAGCCTTTCAGGAACTCAGCCCCAGCATTTT | CASSLSGTQPQHF | few | TRBJ1-5 | TRBV7-2 | -
TGTGCCATCAGTGAGGGGGGGGCGCCCCTAGGAGAGACCCAGTACTTC | CAISEGGAPLGETQYF | few | TRBJ2-5 | TRBV10-3 | -
TGTGCCAGCAGTTCAGGTTATGGCTACACCTTC | CASSSGYGYTF | many | TRBJ1-2 | TRBV27 | -
TGCAGCGTTTTTCAGGGCGCGGAGACCCAGTACTTC | CSVFQGAETQYF | many | TRBJ2-5 | TRBV29-1 | -
TGTGCCAGCAGCCGAGTGAACACTGAAGCTTTCTTT | CASSRVNTEAFF | many | TRBJ1-1 | TRBV11-2 | -
TGTGCCAGCAGCTTCACTCCCAGGGGGCGTACTGGAAACACCATATATTTT | CASSFTPRGRTGNTIYF | - | TRBJ1-3 | TRBV7-2 | TRBD1
TGCAGTGCCATGAAGGAGGACCGCACTAACTATGGCTACACCTTC | CSAMKEDRTNYGYTF | - | TRBJ1-2 | TRBV20-1 | -
TGTGCCAGCACTAAATACGGACTAGCGGTCCAAGAGACCCAGTACTTC | CASTKYGLAVQETQYF | many | TRBJ2-5 | TRBV6-5 | TRBD2
TGTGCCAGCAGTTACTCACGGGGCCGGCGTTATGAGACCCAGTACTTC | CASSYSRGRRYETQYF | many | TRBJ2-5 | TRBV6-6 | -
TGTGCCAGCAGCTTGACAGGGCGAACCCAGTACTTC | CASSLTGRTQYF | few | TRBJ2-5 | TRBV7-9 | TRBD1
TGTGCCAGCAGTCTTCTGGACAAGAACACTGAAGCTTTCTTT | CASSLLDKNTEAFF | few | TRBJ1-1 | TRBV25-1 | -
TGTGCCAGCAGTTTGGCTGGAGGGACAGGGGCCTATGGCTACACCTTC | CASSLAGGTGAYGYTF | - | TRBJ1-2 | TRBV12-3/TRBV12-4 | TRBD1
TGTGCCAGCGGGACTCCTCCTCCTGAAGCTTTCTTT | CASGTPPPEAFF | many | TRBJ1-1 | TRBV28 | -
TGTGCCAGCAGCTCAGGATTAATCTTAAGGATGAGGAATGAGCAGTTCTTC | CASSSGLILRMRNEQFF | - | TRBJ2-1 | TRBV5-5 | -
TGCAGTGCTAGGAGACAGGGGGCCAATCAGCCCCAGCATTTT | CSARRQGANQPQHF | - | TRBJ1-5 | TRBV20-1 | TRBD1
TGCAGCGTTGTCTGGGGCGACAATCAGCCCCAGCATTTT | CSVVWGDNQPQHF | many | TRBJ1-5 | TRBV29-1 | -
TGCAGTGCTAGATTTCACGGGAGCTCCTACAATGAGCAGTTCTTC | CSARFHGSSYNEQFF | many | TRBJ2-1 | TRBV20-1 | -
TGTGCCAGCAGCTTGGATGCTAGCACAGATACGCAGTATTTT | CASSLDASTDTQYF | few | TRBJ2-3 | TRBV5-4 | -
TGCGCCAGCAGCGTGGTTCCGCCGGGACAGGGATGGACCCAGTACTTC | CASSVVPPGQGWTQYF | few | TRBJ2-5 | TRBV5-1 | TRBD1
TGTGCCAGCAGCTTAAGACTAGCGGGCTTCACAGATACGCAGTATTTT | CASSLRLAGFTDTQYF | - | TRBJ2-3 | TRBV11-2 | TRBD2
TGTGCCAGCAGCCAGAGTTCCGGGGAGCTGTTTTTT | CASSQSSGELFF | - | TRBJ2-2 | TRBV3-1 | -
TGTGCCAGCTCATCCGGACAGGGTCCCACCGGGGAGCTGTTTTTT | CASSSGQGPTGELFF | - | TRBJ2-2 | TRBV18 | TRBD1
TGTGCCAGCAGCCAGGGGGGAGTGCGAAACACCATATATTTT | CASSQGGVRNTIYF | - | TRBJ1-3 | TRBV14 | -
TGTGCCAGCACCCTCGGGGGCCTGTCCAATGAGCAGTTCTTC | CASTLGGLSNEQFF | few | TRBJ2-1 | TRBV7-8 | -
TGTGCCAGCAGCTTAGACAGGGGGTCCTACAATGAGCAGTTCTTC | CASSLDRGSYNEQFF | - | TRBJ2-1 | TRBV7-9 | TRBD1
TGTGCCAGCAGCTTAGTAGCGGGGTTCAGCTCCTACAATGAGCAGTTCTTC | CASSLVAGFSSYNEQFF | many | TRBJ2-1 | TRBV7-8 | TRBD2